A single T cell receptor beta chain is shown here with its context. Its specificity is unknown. The CDR3 runs 16 residues. The germline V gene has CDR1 LNHDA and CDR2 SQIVND (reference sequence). V was pared by 0 bases and J by 8 bases, with 7 bases of the junction left unmatched. The material for each subset, its genomic DNA, was split evenly across several immunoSEQ plates. Here immunoSEQ multiplex PCR was the method, and the copy in TCRdb shows in-frame clones only, minus some. The data contain hundreds of thousands of clones, around 72% of them singletons. Within Nashville, Tennessee resided all donors, each a Caucasian adult. The sample belongs to a study of shared clonotypes between healthy human individuals. Study-level findings and limits: Sampling was confined to blood; repertoires within tissues likely differ.

This chain connects TRBV19 to TRBJ2-2; TRBD2 agrees at 9 bases. This clonotype was sampled from a woman aged 25 to 39 in good health. Sequenced sample: memory CD4+ T cells sorted from blood. Subset in this sample: CD45RA-negative fraction. The CDR3 region is CASSIDLASGTGELFF. The DNA for the CDR3 is TGTGCCAGTAGTATAGATTTGGCTAGCGGGACGGGGGAGCTGTTTTTT.